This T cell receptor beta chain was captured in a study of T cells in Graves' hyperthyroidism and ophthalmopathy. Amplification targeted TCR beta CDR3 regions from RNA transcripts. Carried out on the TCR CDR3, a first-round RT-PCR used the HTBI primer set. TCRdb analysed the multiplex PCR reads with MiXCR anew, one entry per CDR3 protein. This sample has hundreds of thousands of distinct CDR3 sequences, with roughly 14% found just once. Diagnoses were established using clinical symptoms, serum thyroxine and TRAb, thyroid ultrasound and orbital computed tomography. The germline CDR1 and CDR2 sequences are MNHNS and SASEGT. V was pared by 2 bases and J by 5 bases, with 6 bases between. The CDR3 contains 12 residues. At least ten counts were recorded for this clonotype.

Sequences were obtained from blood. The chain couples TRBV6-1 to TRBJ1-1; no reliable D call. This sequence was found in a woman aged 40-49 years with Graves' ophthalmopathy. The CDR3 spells CASSEYLTEAFF. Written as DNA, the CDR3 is TGTGCCAGCAGTGAATACCTGACTGAAGCTTTCTTT.